A selection of T cell receptor beta chains follows, all from one sample in a study of blood T cells in healthy people across ages. A single record per CDR3 protein comes from TCRdb applying MiXCR to the 5' RACE reads. The table has over 1,500,000 distinct CDR3 sequences, approximately 39% seen once. Sample: blood. All receptors come from a human donor in good health. The CDR3 runs from the conserved cysteine through the conserved F or W. A D gene is named only where the DNA matches it firmly. Size tells how often a clone was seen (once, few, many) or the class of an expanded clone, and some rows leave it out.

few	15	TRBV7-3	TRBJ1-6	TRBD1	TGTGCCAGCAGCTTGACGGGACAGAGTAATTCACCCCTCCACTTT	CASSLTGQSNSPLHF
.	15	TRBV5-1	TRBJ1-5	.	TGCGCCAGCAGCTGGGAGGGGACGGACGATCAGCCCCAGCATTTT	CASSWEGTDDQPQHF
.	15	TRBV7-2	TRBJ1-2	TRBD1	TGTGCCAGCAGCTTAGGCGTCGCAGGGGGCATTGGCTACACCTTC	CASSLGVAGGIGYTF
.	15	TRBV9	TRBJ2-5	.	TGTGCCAGCAGCGTAGGTGGGCAGACTCAAGAGACCCAGTACTTC	CASSVGGQTQETQYF
.	15	TRBV20-1	TRBJ1-2	.	TGCAGTGCTAGAGATCCCATGGGGGGCTTCCATGGCTACACCTTC	CSARDPMGGFHGYTF
few	13	TRBV12-3/TRBV12-4	TRBJ2-3	.	TGTGCCAACAGGACCCCCCTCACAGATACGCAGTATTTT	CANRTPLTDTQYF
few	15	TRBV29-1	TRBJ2-2	.	TGCAGCGTTGATGACTTCAGGGGAAACACCGGGGAGCTGTTTTTT	CSVDDFRGNTGELFF
few	13	TRBV27	TRBJ1-1	.	TGTGCCAGCAGTGTTGATAGAGCTACTGAAGCTTTCTTT	CASSVDRATEAFF
.	14	TRBV5-1	TRBJ1-2	TRBD1	TGCGCCAGCAGCGTGGACAGGGGGCCCTATGGCTACACCTTC	CASSVDRGPYGYTF
.	17	TRBV7-2	TRBJ2-1	.	TGTGCCAGCAGCTTAAGTATCCCCTACTATTCGAACAATGAGCAGTTCTTC	CASSLSIPYYSNNEQFF
.	14	TRBV4-3	TRBJ2-7	TRBD2	TGCGCCAGCAGACAAGCTAGCGGGGGCTACGAGCAGTACTTC	CASRQASGGYEQYF
few	12	TRBV12-3/TRBV12-4	TRBJ1-5	.	TGTGCCAGCAACAGGGCAAATCAGCCCCAGCATTTT	CASNRANQPQHF
few	13	TRBV29-1	TRBJ1-5	.	TGCAGCGTGCAGACAGAGAGCAATCAGCCCCAGCATTTT	CSVQTESNQPQHF
once	12	TRBV20-1	TRBJ2-4	.	TGCAGTGCTAGGTTAGCTCCCTATGAGCAGTACTTC	CSARLAPYEQYF
.	13	TRBV12-3/TRBV12-4	TRBJ2-1	.	TGTGCCAGCAGTTTAGGGACTGAATCTGAGCGGTTCTTC	CASSLGTESERFF
.	15	TRBV19	TRBJ2-6	.	TGTGCCAGTAGTGGAACGGGCTCCATCGCCAACGTCCTGACTTTC	CASSGTGSIANVLTF
.	14	TRBV29-1	TRBJ1-2	.	TGCAGCGTTGAAGGGGGGCCTGACAACTTGGGCTACACCTTC	CSVEGGPDNLGYTF
.	16	TRBV6-1	TRBJ2-7	.	TGTGCCAGCAGTGAGGCGAGTCACAGGGGAGGGTACGAGCAGTACTTC	CASSEASHRGGYEQYF
.	17	TRBV3-1	TRBJ2-1	.	TGTGCCAGCAGCCAAGTAAGAAAGTTGGGGGGCTACAATGAGCAGTTCTTC	CASSQVRKLGGYNEQFF
few	16	TRBV28	TRBJ2-5	TRBD1	TGTGCCAGCACACAGTTACAGGGGGAATTAGGAGAGACCCAGTACTTC	CASTQLQGELGETQYF
few	15	TRBV28	TRBJ2-7	TRBD1	TGTGCCAGCAGTTCCTCCCGACAGGGGAAGTACGAGCAGTACTTC	CASSSSRQGKYEQYF
once	13	TRBV6-6	TRBJ2-7	TRBD1	TGTGCCAGCAATAGGGGACAGCCCTACGAGCAGTACTTC	CASNRGQPYEQYF
.	16	TRBV28	TRBJ2-1	TRBD2	TGTGCCAGCAGTTTAATCGGGACTAGCATGCACAATGAGCAGTTCTTC	CASSLIGTSMHNEQFF
many	12	TRBV6-5	TRBJ2-1	.	TGTGCCAGCAGTTACCTGGGGGGTGAGCAGTTCTTC	CASSYLGGEQFF
.	14	TRBV2	TRBJ1-5	.	TGTGCCAGCAGTGAAGGACTCCGGGGTCAGCCCCAGCATTTT	CASSEGLRGQPQHF
.	20	TRBV11-2	TRBJ2-1	.	TGTGCCGGCAGCTTAGATAAGGTAGCGAGGGTGGGGGGTTTTTCCAATGAGCAGTTCTTC	CAGSLDKVARVGGFSNEQFF
few	19	TRBV4-3	TRBJ1-2	.	TGCGCCAGCAGCCAAGATCGAGATTTCACCGGTTCATTCGACTATGGCTACACCTTC	CASSQDRDFTGSFDYGYTF
few	13	TRBV20-1	TRBJ2-3	.	TGCAGTGCCCCCCTCAAAGGGACAGATACGCAGTATTTT	CSAPLKGTDTQYF
.	13	TRBV20-1	TRBJ2-1	TRBD1	TGCAGTGCTAGACGACAGGGGGCCTTTGAGCAGTTCTTC	CSARRQGAFEQFF
.	14	TRBV7-3	TRBJ2-1	.	TGTGCCAGCAGCCCCTATTGGGCCTACAATGAGCAGTTCTTC	CASSPYWAYNEQFF
.	14	TRBV5-1	TRBJ2-5	.	TGCGCCAGCAGTTTGTTCAGGGCCGAGGGGACCCAGTACTTC	CASSLFRAEGTQYF
.	15	TRBV28	TRBJ2-3	TRBD1	TGTGCCGGCAGTTTCCGGACAGGGGGCGGGGATACGCAGTATTTT	CAGSFRTGGGDTQYF
.	13	TRBV4-3	TRBJ2-1	TRBD1	TGCGCCAGCAGCCAATCGACAGGGGGCGAGCAGTTCTTC	CASSQSTGGEQFF
.	17	TRBV20-1	TRBJ2-7	.	TGCAGTGCTAGACCGTCCGGAAAAGTAAGCTCCTACAATGAGCAGTACTTC	CSARPSGKVSSYNEQYF
.	14	TRBV7-7	TRBJ2-3	.	TGTGCCAGCAGCCCATCTCCCCACGAAGATACGCAGTATTTT	CASSPSPHEDTQYF
.	14	TRBV20-1	TRBJ2-5	TRBD2	TGCAGTGCATCGCCGGGACTAATTCAAGAGACCCAGTACTTC	CSASPGLIQETQYF
few	15	TRBV12-3/TRBV12-4	TRBJ2-2	TRBD1	TGTGCCAGCACCCTCGGACAGGGCGAAACCGGGGAGCTGTTTTTT	CASTLGQGETGELFF
few	15	TRBV7-2	TRBJ2-5	.	TGTGCCAGCAGCTTAAACAGTCTATACCAAGAGACCCAGTACTTC	CASSLNSLYQETQYF
.	15	TRBV18	TRBJ2-1	TRBD1	TGTGCCAGCTCTTTCACGAAAGGACAGGGCAATGAGCAGTTCTTC	CASSFTKGQGNEQFF
.	18	TRBV4-3	TRBJ2-1	TRBD2	TGCGCCAGCAGCCAAGATCGCGTACGAGCGGGGAGATCCAATGAGCAGTTCTTC	CASSQDRVRAGRSNEQFF
.	15	TRBV6-2/TRBV6-3	TRBJ1-1	TRBD1	TGTGCCAGCAGTTACTCGGGACAGGGGCGCACTGAAGCTTTCTTT	CASSYSGQGRTEAFF
.	16	TRBV28	TRBJ2-4	.	TGTGCCAGCAGTTTATCGGGGGGCCTAGGGGGTGACATTCAGTACTTC	CASSLSGGLGGDIQYF
.	14	TRBV7-6	TRBJ1-2	.	TGTGCCAGCAGCCCGGTGGGGCAGAACTATGGCTACACCTTC	CASSPVGQNYGYTF
.	13	TRBV12-3/TRBV12-4	TRBJ1-4	.	TGTGCCGGCAGTTTGGGGGAAAGGGGGAAACTGTTTTTT	CAGSLGERGKLFF
few	15	TRBV9	TRBJ1-4	.	TGTGCCAGCAGCGTAGGTCTGGGAATACAAGAAAAACTGTTTTTT	CASSVGLGIQEKLFF
few	14	TRBV5-1	TRBJ2-7	.	TGCGCCAGCAGCTTCACAGGGGAGGAGTTCGAGCAGTACTTC	CASSFTGEEFEQYF
.	13	TRBV7-3	TRBJ2-1	.	TGTGCCAGCAGCGCGGGGGCACTAAATGAGCAGTTCTTC	CASSAGALNEQFF
many	12	TRBV6-6	TRBJ2-7	.	TGTGCCAGCAGTGTCATATTAGGGGAGCAGTACTTC	CASSVILGEQYF
.	13	TRBV20-1	TRBJ1-2	.	TGCAGTGCTAGGATGATGGGGGTCGGTGGCTACACCTTC	CSARMMGVGGYTF
.	15	TRBV10-2	TRBJ1-1	TRBD1	TGCGCCAGCAGTGAGTTGGGACAGGGTGACACTGAAGCTTTCTTT	CASSELGQGDTEAFF
.	13	TRBV20-1	TRBJ2-4	.	TGCAGTGCTCGTCCCCCCGGGATGGGCGATACGTACTTC	CSARPPGMGDTYF
few	15	TRBV29-1	TRBJ1-2	.	TGCAGCGTTTCCCCCGGGGAGGAAGGGGTTCCTGGCTACACCTTC	CSVSPGEEGVPGYTF
many	14	TRBV7-2	TRBJ1-6	.	TGTGCCAGCAGCCTAGGGGTGGGTAATTCACCCCTCCACTTT	CASSLGVGNSPLHF
once	14	TRBV11-2	TRBJ2-3	.	TGTGCCAGCAGCACCGGGACGAACAGAGATACGCAGTATTTT	CASSTGTNRDTQYF
.	13	TRBV10-3	TRBJ1-4	.	TGTGCCATCAGTGGCCGAGAGGGTGAAAAACTGTTTTTT	CAISGREGEKLFF
.	14	TRBV5-1	TRBJ1-6	.	TGCGCCAGCACCATAAGACAGGTACCATCACCCCTCCACTTT	CASTIRQVPSPLHF
.	17	TRBV7-2	TRBJ2-3	TRBD1	TGTGCCAGCAGCATCCCGCCGGGACAGGGATTCACAGATACGCAGTATTTT	CASSIPPGQGFTDTQYF
.	11	TRBV6-1	TRBJ2-4	.	TGTGCCAGCAGTGAAGCCTTACAGGGGTACTTC	CASSEALQGYF